These T cell receptor beta chains were read from a single sample in a study of blood T cell repertoires in COVID-19. Clones were read by immunoSEQ multiplex PCR, and TCRdb kept only the in-frame ones, dropping some. Among fewer than 200,000 clones listed, approximately 80% were seen once. Source material: PBMCs or T cells enriched from blood (not recorded which). These receptors came from a middle-aged man who had recovered from COVID-19. CDR3s include the opening cysteine and the closing phenylalanine or tryptophan. D genes are given only for firm matches. The size field is filled for only some rows; it gives once, few, many or a size class.

clone size	J gene	CDR3 length	V gene	D gene	CDR3 DNA	CDR3 protein
-	TRBJ2-7	13	TRBV21-1	-	TGTGCCAGCAGCATTCAGGGCTCCTACGAGCAGTACTTC	CASSIQGSYEQYF
-	TRBJ2-1	15	TRBV9	TRBD2	TGTGCCAGCAGCCCAACTAGCGGGGGTTTCCATGAGCAGTTCTTC	CASSPTSGGFHEQFF
-	TRBJ2-7	14	TRBV20-1	TRBD1	TGCAGTGCTAGTCACGGACAGGGGCTCTACGAGCAGTACTTC	CSASHGQGLYEQYF
-	TRBJ1-5	16	TRBV19	-	TGTGCCAGTAGAGACGGGAGCGGTGGCGGCAATCAGCCCCAGCATTTT	CASRDGSGGGNQPQHF
-	TRBJ2-7	16	TRBV9	TRBD2	TGTGCCAGCAGCGTAGGGTCCGGGGGGAACACCTACGAGCAGTACTTC	CASSVGSGGNTYEQYF
-	TRBJ1-2	14	TRBV27	TRBD1	TGTGCCAGCAGTTTCCAAAGACAGGGCCGTGGCTACACCTTC	CASSFQRQGRGYTF
-	TRBJ1-6	13	TRBV6-4	-	TGTGCCAGCAGTGAATCATTTAATTCACCCCTCCACTTT	CASSESFNSPLHF
-	TRBJ2-2	16	TRBV7-9	TRBD1	TGTGCCAGCAGCCTAAGTTCCGGACAGGGTACCGGGGAGCTGTTTTTT	CASSLSSGQGTGELFF
-	TRBJ2-3	12	TRBV5-6	-	TGTGCCAGCAGCCCCCGGGTAGGTCAGCAGTATTTT	CASSPRVGQQYF
-	TRBJ2-5	12	TRBV2	-	TGTGCCAGCAGGAGACTAGAGGAGACCCAGTACTTC	CASRRLEETQYF
-	TRBJ1-5	15	TRBV19	-	TGTGCCAGTAGGGCCGGGACACCTAGCAATCAGCCCCAGCATTTT	CASRAGTPSNQPQHF
-	TRBJ1-4	15	TRBV2	-	TGTGCCAGCAGTGAAATTGGGGCGGTCGGTGAAAAACTGTTTTTT	CASSEIGAVGEKLFF
-	TRBJ1-5	13	TRBV6-5	TRBD1	TGTGCCAGCAGGGACAGGGCGAATCAGCCCCAGCATTTT	CASRDRANQPQHF
-	TRBJ1-1	15	TRBV7-6	-	TGTGCCAGCAGCTTGGGGCGGACAGATCAGCATGAAGCTTTCTTT	CASSLGRTDQHEAFF
many	TRBJ1-5	14	TRBV27	-	TGTGCCAGCAGTTTCAGCGGACTCAATCAGCCCCAGCATTTT	CASSFSGLNQPQHF
-	TRBJ2-2	14	TRBV30	-	TGTGCCTGGAGTGTACGCATCTACTCCGGGGAGCTGTTTTTT	CAWSVRIYSGELFF
-	TRBJ1-5	14	TRBV19	-	TGTGCCAGTAGCCAGACATTTAGCAATCAGCCCCAGCATTTT	CASSQTFSNQPQHF
few	TRBJ1-6	14	TRBV19	TRBD1	TGTGCCAGTAGGCAACAGGGGTGGGATTCACCCCTCCACTTT	CASRQQGWDSPLHF
once	TRBJ1-4	15	TRBV19	TRBD1	TGTGCCAGTAGTAATTCCGGGACAGGAAGGGAAAAACTGTTTTTT	CASSNSGTGREKLFF
-	TRBJ1-5	13	TRBV30	TRBD1	TGTGCCTGGGAACAGGGGGCGGACCAGCCCCAGCATTTT	CAWEQGADQPQHF
-	TRBJ1-5	17	TRBV19	-	TGTGCCAGTAGTATCCCTGTCCCGGCGGGAGATAGTCAGCCCCAGCATTTT	CASSIPVPAGDSQPQHF
once	TRBJ1-6	15	TRBV7-9	-	TGTGCCAGCAGCTTAGGGCTGGGGGCAGGTTCACCCCTCCACTTT	CASSLGLGAGSPLHF
few	TRBJ2-7	15	TRBV4-2	TRBD1	TGTGCCAGCAGCCAAGATGAGACAGGGGGCGCAAAGCAGTACTTC	CASSQDETGGAKQYF
-	TRBJ2-2	16	TRBV11-2	TRBD1	TGTGCCAGCAGCCGTGACAGGGTAGTAGGTACCGGGGAGCTGTTTTTT	CASSRDRVVGTGELFF
-	TRBJ1-5	15	TRBV6-5	TRBD1	TGTGCCAGCACCCGGGACAGAGTTAGCAATCAGCCCCAGCATTTT	CASTRDRVSNQPQHF
-	TRBJ1-4	14	TRBV19	TRBD1	TGTGTCAGTAGGGACAGGGGTGGGGCGGAAAAACTGTTTTTT	CVSRDRGGAEKLFF
-	TRBJ1-1	12	TRBV3-1/TRBV3-2	-	TGTGCCAGCAGCCACGGACAGCGTGAAGCTTTCTTT	CASSHGQREAFF
-	TRBJ1-1	15	TRBV13	-	TGTGCCAGCAGCCCGGGGAATTTGATGAACACTGAAGCTTTCTTT	CASSPGNLMNTEAFF
-	TRBJ2-1	16	TRBV2	TRBD2	TGTGCCAGCAGACTCCAAGCGGGGGTCTCACGTGATGAGCAGTTCTTC	CASRLQAGVSRDEQFF